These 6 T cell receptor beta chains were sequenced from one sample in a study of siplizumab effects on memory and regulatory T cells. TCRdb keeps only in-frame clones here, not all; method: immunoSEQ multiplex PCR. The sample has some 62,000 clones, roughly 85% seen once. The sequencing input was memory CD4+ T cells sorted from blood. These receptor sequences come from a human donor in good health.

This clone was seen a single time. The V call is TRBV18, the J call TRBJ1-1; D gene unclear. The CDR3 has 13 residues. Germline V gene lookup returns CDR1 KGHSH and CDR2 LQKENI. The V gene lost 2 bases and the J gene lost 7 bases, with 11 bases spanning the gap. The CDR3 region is CASSPGRIDEAFF. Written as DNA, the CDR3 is TGTGCCAGCTCACCAGGGAGGATCGATGAAGCTTTCTTT.

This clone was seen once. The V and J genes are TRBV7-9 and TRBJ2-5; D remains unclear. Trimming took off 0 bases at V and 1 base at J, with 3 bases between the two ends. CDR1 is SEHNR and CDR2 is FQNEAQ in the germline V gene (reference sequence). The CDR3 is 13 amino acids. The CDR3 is CASSLALQETQYF. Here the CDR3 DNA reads TGTGCCAGCAGCTTAGCGCTCCAAGAGACCCAGTACTTC. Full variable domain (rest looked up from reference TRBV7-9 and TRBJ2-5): DTGVSQNPRHKITKRGQNVTFRCDPISEHNRLYWYRQTLGQGPEFLTYFQNEAQLEKSRLLSDRFSAERPKGSFSTLEIQRTEQGDSAMYLCASSLALQETQYFGPGTRLLVL.

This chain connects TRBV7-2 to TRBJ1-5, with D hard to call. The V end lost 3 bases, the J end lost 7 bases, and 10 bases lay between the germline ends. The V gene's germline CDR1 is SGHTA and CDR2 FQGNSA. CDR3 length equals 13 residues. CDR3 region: CASSFDQKQPQHF. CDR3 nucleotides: TGTGCCAGCAGCTTCGACCAAAAACAGCCCCAGCATTTT.

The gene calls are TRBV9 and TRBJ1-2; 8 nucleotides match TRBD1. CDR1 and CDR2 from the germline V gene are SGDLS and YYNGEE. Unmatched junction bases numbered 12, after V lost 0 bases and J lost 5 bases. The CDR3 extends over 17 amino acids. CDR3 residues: CASSVGRTGNAKYGYTF. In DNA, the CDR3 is TGTGCCAGCAGCGTAGGGAGGACAGGGAACGCAAAGTATGGCTACACCTTC. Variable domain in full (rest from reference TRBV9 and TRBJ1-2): DSGVTQTPKHLITATGQRVTLRCSPRSGDLSVYWYQQSLDQGLQFLIQYYNGEERAKGNILERFSAQQFPDLHSELNLSSLELGDSALYFCASSVGRTGNAKYGYTFGSGTRLTVV.

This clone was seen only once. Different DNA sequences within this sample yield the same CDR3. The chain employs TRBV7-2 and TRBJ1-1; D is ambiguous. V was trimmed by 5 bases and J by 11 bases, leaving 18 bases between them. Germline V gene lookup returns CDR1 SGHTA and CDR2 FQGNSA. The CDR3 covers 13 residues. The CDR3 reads CASSASHGIRAFF. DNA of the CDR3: TGTGCCAGCAGCGCCTCACACGGAATCAGGGCTTTCTTT.

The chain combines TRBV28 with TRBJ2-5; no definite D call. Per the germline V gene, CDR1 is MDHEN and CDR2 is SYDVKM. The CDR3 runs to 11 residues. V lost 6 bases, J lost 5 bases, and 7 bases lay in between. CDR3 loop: CASRARETQYF. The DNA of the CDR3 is TGTGCCAGCAGGGCGAGGGAGACCCAGTACTTC.